This record covers a single T cell receptor beta chain. This record comes from a study of T-cell reconstitution after alpha-beta-depleted transplantation in children. CDR3 length: 13 residues. Between the trimmed V and J ends, which lost 3 bases and 3 bases, there was a span of 12 bases. Germline CDR1 DFQATT, CDR2 SNEGSKA (reference sequence). Researchers prepared the TCRbeta library using unique molecular identifiers, the study reports. TCRdb reprocessed the PCR reads with MiXCR, giving one entry per CDR3 protein. The sample contains some 520,000 distinct CDR3 sequences, roughly 33% of which appear only once.

The sample consisted of PBMCs from the stem cell graft donor, taken from the stem cell graft. This rearrangement joins TRBV20-1 to TRBJ2-7; the D gene is possibly TRBD2 (6 bases). The sequence derives from a human donor who donated a stem cell graft to a child with aplastic anemia. This chain's CDR3 is CSASRGANYEQYF. The CDR3 DNA is TGCAGTGCTAGCCGCGGGGCTAACTACGAGCAGTACTTC.